This T cell receptor (beta chain) emerged from a study of cytomegalovirus exposure and HLA in healthy donors. Study conclusions and caveats: Reportedly, TCR beta sequences accurately predicted HLA-A and HLA-B alleles in most subjects. An analysis was carried out later, and it reportedly showed fewer N-insertions in an Asian-associated ancestry cluster than the approximately 670-donor mean. The study designated about 180 TCR beta chains cytomegalovirus-associated.

The germline gives CDR1 SGDLS, CDR2 YYNGEE. J gave up 7 bases and V 4 bases, and 8 bases lay outside the gene matches. The CDR3 extends over 15 amino acids. Turning to this clone: Its antigen is unidentified.

PCR used 60 Vbeta primers and 13 Jbeta primers. The data were produced by immunoSEQ multiplex PCR, yet TCRdb's version contains in-frame clones alone and is incomplete. The table shows roughly 100,000 clones, with roughly three quarters occurring only once. The TCR sequence derives from a woman between 18 and 30 years old in good health and CMV-seropositive. This chain uses TRBV9 with TRBJ2-1; TRBD2 agrees at 10 bases. Sample: PBMCs. The CDR3 nucleotides are TGTGCCAGCAGCCAACAGCGGGGGGGCCGTAATGAGCAGTTCTTC. This encodes CASSQQRGGRNEQFF. The full variable domain, completed using reference TRBV9 and TRBJ2-1, is DSGVTQTPKHLITATGQRVTLRCSPRSGDLSVYWYQQSLDQGLQFLIQYYNGEERAKGNILERFSAQQFPDLHSELNLSSLELGDSALYFCASSQQRGGRNEQFFGPGTRLTVL.